A single sample is the source of the 27 T cell receptor beta chains below, sequenced in a study of cytomegalovirus exposure and HLA in healthy donors (dated by TCRdb to about 2017). The library was produced with the immunoSEQ multiplex PCR assay. The multiplex PCR relied on a mix of 60 forward primers for TCR Vbeta segments and 13 reverse primers for TCR Jbeta segments. What TCRdb holds here is the immuneACCESS table cut down to in-frame rearrangements. Part of the clones is not present; checked against another copy, under half of the missing clones reflect an unresolved V gene, and the others are unexplained. This sample comprises approximately 170,000 clones, 80% of them detected only once. The top ten constitute about 2% of the sample. Sequenced material: PBMCs. The source is a male donor in good health and CMV-seronegative.

The chain recombines TRBV19 with TRBJ1-4; D remains unclear. The CDR3 spans 11 residues. Germline assignment: CDR1 LNHDA and CDR2 SQIVND (reference sequence). Trimming shortened V by 7 bases and J by 8 bases, and 8 bases separated the two germline ends. This chain's CDR3 is CASKEAEKLFF. The CDR3 DNA reads TGTGCCAGTAAAGAGGCCGAAAAACTGTTTTTT. Complete variable domain (other parts from reference TRBV19 and TRBJ1-4): DGGITQSPKYLFRKEGQNVTLSCEQNLNHDAMYWYRQDPGQGLRLIYYSQIVNDFQKGDIAEGYSVSREKKESFPLTVTSAQKNPTAFYLCASKEAEKLFFGSGTQLSVL.

This clone was found a few times. The chain carries TRBV6-6 and TRBJ2-6, with TRBD1 matching over 8 bases. This CDR3 has 16 amino acids. Germline CDR1 reads MNHNY; CDR2 reads SVGAGI (reference sequence). The ends lost 11 bases at V and 2 bases at J; junction bases unmatched: 11. CDR3 in amino acids: CAGRGQGAAGANVLTF. The DNA for the CDR3 is TGTGCCGGAAGGGGGCAGGGGGCTGCTGGGGCCAACGTCCTGACTTTC.

The chain joins TRBV2 to TRBJ2-2, with 10 bases fitting TRBD1. Unmatched junction bases numbered 7, after V lost 6 bases and J lost 6 bases. The CDR3 length is 15 residues. Germline-derived CDR1 and CDR2 are SNHLY and FYNNEI. CDR3 nucleotides: TGTGCCAGCAGCGCCGACAGGGGGCTTTCCGGGGAGCTGTTTTTT. It encodes CASSADRGLSGELFF.

This rearrangement joins TRBV18 to TRBJ1-3, with no clear D. Germline-derived CDR1 and CDR2 are KGHSH and LQKENI. The CDR3 runs 14 residues. With 2 bases removed from V and 3 bases from J, the gap between germline ends came to 8 bases. CDR3 sequence (DNA): TGTGCCAGCTCACCAACAGAAAATGGAAACACCATATATTTT. It translates to CASSPTENGNTIYF. The full variable domain, with the rest looked up from reference TRBV18 and TRBJ1-3, is NAGVMQNPRHLVRRRGQEARLRCSPMKGHSHVYWYRQLPEEGLKFMVYLQKENIIDESGMPKERFSAEFPKEGPSILRIQQVVRGDSAAYFCASSPTENGNTIYFGEGSWLTVV.

The chain carries TRBV5-4 and TRBJ2-3; 7 positions match TRBD1. The J segment lost 10 bases and the V segment lost 2 bases, leaving 10 bases of the junction unmatched. CDR1 and CDR2 from the germline V gene are SGHNT and YYREEE (reference sequence). This CDR3 contains 14 residues. The CDR3 nucleotides are TGTGCCAGCAGCTTAGGGGGCTACCGGGATGCGCAGTATTTT. This encodes CASSLGGYRDAQYF.

This clone was observed a single time. The chain couples TRBV6-4 to TRBJ2-3; tentative D call: TRBD2 (6 bases). The CDR3 is 14 residues long. CDR1 is MRHNA and CDR2 is SNTAGT in the germline V gene. V was clipped by 6 bases and J by 1 base, with 11 bases between them. CDR3 sequence reads: CASRLAEGTDTQYF. The DNA of the CDR3 is TGTGCCAGCAGACTAGCCGAGGGCACAGATACGCAGTATTTT.

This clone was observed a handful of times. This chain joins TRBV5-1 and TRBJ2-1; 7 bases are a match to TRBD1. J was trimmed by 4 bases and V by 1 base; bases with no gene match: 5. This CDR3 contains 15 residues. Germline V gene data show CDR1 as SGHRS and CDR2 as YFSETQ. In DNA form, the CDR3 reads TGCGCCAGCAGCTTGCTACAGGGGTTTTACAATGAGCAGTTCTTC. Its protein is CASSLLQGFYNEQFF.

The V and J genes are TRBV9 and TRBJ1-6, with D unclear. The CDR3 totals 15 residues. Trimming shortened V by 0 bases and J by 8 bases, and 12 bases separated the two germline ends. Germline V gene lookup returns CDR1 SGDLS and CDR2 YYNGEE. The CDR3 loop reads CASSVDGHQDSPLHF. The CDR3 DNA reads as TGTGCCAGCAGCGTAGATGGGCACCAAGATTCACCCCTCCACTTT.

To note about this clone: The germline gene is not matched at one end of the junction; a read error may be the cause. The chain employs TRBV7-7 and TRBJ2-1, with 7 bases matching TRBD2. The V gene's germline CDR1 is SSHAT and CDR2 FNYEAQ (reference sequence). The CDR3 contains 16 residues. CDR3 DNA: TGTGCTAGCAGCGAAAAAGTGGCTAGCGGATACAATGAGCAGTTCTTC. Encoded protein: CASSEKVASGYNEQFF.

V gene TRBV10-1 combines with J gene TRBJ1-4; 8 positions match TRBD1. Germline CDR1 is WNHNN and CDR2 is SYGVQD (reference sequence). The CDR3 runs to 15 residues. V shed 5 bases, J shed 3 bases, and the junction held 5 bases outside the gene matches. As DNA, the CDR3 is TGCGCCAGCAGTCCTGGACAGGGCGCTAATGAAAAACTGTTTTTT. Its translation: CASSPGQGANEKLFF.

The CDR3 here is CASSYDARGTYEQYF. CDR3 bases: TGTGCCAGCAGTTACGACGCCAGGGGGACTTACGAGCAGTACTTC. This rearrangement joins TRBV6-5 to TRBJ2-7; tentatively, D is TRBD1 (7 bases). CDR1 is MNHEY and CDR2 is SVGAGI in the germline V gene. The CDR3 spans 15 residues. Trimming took 2 bases from V and 4 from J, leaving 15 bases between them.

The rearrangement uses TRBV6-5 and TRBJ1-4; D is unresolved. CDR1 is MNHEY, CDR2 SVGAGI, per germline. V lost 6 bases, J lost 0 bases, and 8 bases lay in between. The CDR3 is made up of 14 amino acids. CDR3 protein: CASSLQTTNEKLFF. The DNA of the CDR3 is TGTGCCAGCAGCCTACAGACAACTAATGAAAAACTGTTTTTT.

This chain joins TRBV6-1 and TRBJ1-1, with D perhaps matching TRBD1 (6 bases). Trimming took 2 bases from V and 4 from J, leaving 20 bases between them. Germline V gene sequence: CDR1 MNHNS, CDR2 SASEGT. The CDR3 has 17 residues. The CDR3 DNA follows: TGTGCCAGCAGTGAACAAGGATCGGGGTCAGGGGCCACTGAAGCTTTCTTT. Translating gives CASSEQGSGSGATEAFF.

The sample holds one count of this clone. CDR3 sequence: CASSPREDRGETQYF. The CDR3 bases are TGTGCCAGCTCACCCCGAGAGGACAGGGGAGAGACCCAGTACTTC. This sequence joins TRBV18 and TRBJ2-5; 9 nucleotides match TRBD1. Per germline, CDR1 KGHSH and CDR2 LQKENI. The CDR3 consists of 15 residues. V lost 3 bases, J lost 4 bases, and 6 bases stayed unmatched.

This chain joins TRBV6-1 and TRBJ1-1, with D possibly being TRBD1 (5 bases). Trimming cost V 0 bases and J 9 bases, with 26 bases left between them. Germline loops: CDR1 MNHNS, CDR2 SASEGT. The CDR3 covers 18 residues. CDR3 nucleotides: TGTGCCAGCAGTGAAGCCCCTGGCGGGGGTGGCAGTCGAGGGAAAGCTTTCTTT. Encoded protein: CASSEAPGGGGSRGKAFF.

The chain combines TRBV7-2 with TRBJ1-2, with 7 bases aligning to TRBD1. CDR1 is SGHTA, CDR2 FQGNSA, per germline. This CDR3 is built from 15 residues. Trimming took 5 bases from V and 2 from J; bases not matched to a gene: 8. The CDR3 here is CASSGRQGFNYGYTF. CDR3 coding DNA: TGTGCCAGCAGCGGCCGACAGGGATTCAACTATGGCTACACCTTC.

This chain connects TRBV2 to TRBJ1-4, with D uncertain. The V and J ends lost 4 bases and 5 bases respectively, with 11 bases between them. This CDR3 is built from 14 residues. The germline CDR1 and CDR2 sequences are SNHLY and FYNNEI. The CDR3 sequence: CASSVTRKNEKLFF. The CDR3 DNA reads as TGTGCCAGCAGTGTGACAAGGAAGAATGAAAAACTGTTTTTT.

The chain couples TRBV30 to TRBJ1-6; possibly TRBD1 for D (5 bases). The V gene's germline CDR1 is GTSNPN and CDR2 SVGIG (reference sequence). Between the trimmed V and J ends, which lost 2 bases and 10 bases, there was a span of 18 bases. The CDR3 contains 15 residues. The CDR3 nucleotides read TGTGCCTGGAGTACGGCAGGGTCGCGCAAGTCACCCCTCCACTTT. Protein product: CAWSTAGSRKSPLHF.

This rearrangement joins TRBV14 to TRBJ2-2; D is unclear. The CDR3 has 16 residues. Germline loops: CDR1 SGHDN, CDR2 FVKESK. V lost 1 base and J lost 3, with 12 bases in between. This CDR3 reads CASSQVLDTDTGELFF. DNA for the CDR3: TGTGCCAGCAGCCAAGTCCTCGACACAGACACCGGGGAGCTGTTTTTT. Combining the CDR3 with reference TRBV14 and TRBJ2-2 gives the whole variable domain EAGVTQFPSHSVIEKGQTVTLRCDPISGHDNLYWYRRVMGKEIKFLLHFVKESKQDESGMPNNRFLAERTGGTYSTLKVQPAELEDSGVYFCASSQVLDTDTGELFFGEGSRLTVL.

This clone was detected a few times. The V gene is TRBV7-6, the J gene TRBJ1-2; D remains unclear. V was pared by 4 bases and J by 2 bases, with 11 bases between. The CDR3 contains 14 residues. The germline gives CDR1 SGHVS, CDR2 FNYEAQ. CDR3 amino acids: CASSSSPGNYGYTF. CDR3 nucleotide sequence: TGTGCCAGCAGCTCTTCCCCGGGGAACTATGGCTACACCTTC.

The chain carries TRBV10-3 and TRBJ2-1; TRBD2 agrees at 10 bases. CDR1 is ENHRY and CDR2 is SYGVKD in the germline V gene. The length of the CDR3 is 15 residues. Trimming cost V 4 bases and J 4 bases; bases outside gene matches: 4. The CDR3 loop reads CAISGSGGGYNEQFF. In DNA, the CDR3 is TGTGCCATCAGTGGGAGCGGGGGGGGTTACAATGAGCAGTTCTTC.

The chain employs TRBV5-1 and TRBJ2-3; D might be TRBD2 (6 bases). Germline V gene sequence: CDR1 SGHRS, CDR2 YFSETQ. V was trimmed by 4 bases and J by 6 bases, leaving 12 bases between them. This CDR3 region has 13 residues. As DNA, the CDR3 is TGCGCCAGCAGCGGGACTCCGTCCGATACGCAGTATTTT. Residues: CASSGTPSDTQYF.

The chain uses TRBV2 and TRBJ2-1; maybe TRBD1 (6 bases). The length of the CDR3 is 15 residues. Trimming pared 7 bases from V and 0 bases from J, leaving 13 bases between. Germline V gives CDR1 SNHLY, CDR2 FYNNEI. The CDR3 loop reads CASKSDSSSYNEQFF. As DNA, the CDR3 is TGTGCCAGCAAGTCGGACAGCAGCTCCTACAATGAGCAGTTCTTC.

This chain connects TRBV30 to TRBJ1-1; 9 nucleotides line up with TRBD1. Germline assignment: CDR1 GTSNPN and CDR2 SVGIG (reference sequence). This CDR3 is built from 13 residues. V lost 3 bases, J lost 5 bases, and 4 bases stayed unmatched. CDR3 DNA sequence: TGTGCCTGGAGGGGACAGGGTTTGACTGAAGCTTTCTTT. It yields the protein CAWRGQGLTEAFF. Full variable domain (rest looked up from reference TRBV30 and TRBJ1-1): SQTIHQWPATLVQPVGSPLSLECTVEGTSNPNLYWYRQAAGRGLQLLFYSVGIGQISSEVPQNLSASRPQDRQFILSSKKLLLSDSGFYLCAWRGQGLTEAFFGQGTRLTVV.

This clone was seen more than once but under ten times. This chain uses TRBV10-3 with TRBJ2-6, with D possibly being TRBD1 (5 bases). CDR1 ENHRY and CDR2 SYGVKD come from the germline V gene. V shed 4 bases and J shed 0 bases, with 10 bases lying between them. The CDR3 spans 16 residues. CDR3 coding DNA: TGTGCCATCAGTGGGGGCTACAGCTCTGGGGCCAACGTCCTGACTTTC. Its protein is CAISGGYSSGANVLTF.

The genes are TRBV6-5 and TRBJ1-5; perhaps TRBD1 as D (6 bases). The CDR3 has 14 amino acids. Germline values: CDR1 MNHEY, CDR2 SVGAGI. The V gene lost 6 bases and the J gene lost 6 bases, with 15 bases spanning the gap. CDR3 protein: CASSGNREGQPQHF. The CDR3 DNA follows: TGTGCCAGCAGCGGCAACAGGGAAGGTCAGCCCCAGCATTTT.

The CDR3 loop is CASSLVGTASHSGNTIYF. The CDR3 bases are TGTGCCAGCAGCTTAGTCGGGACAGCAAGTCACTCTGGAAACACCATATATTTT. This chain connects TRBV7-2 to TRBJ1-3, with 7 bases aligning to TRBD1. The germline V gene has CDR1 SGHTA and CDR2 FQGNSA. This CDR3 comprises 18 residues. Losses at the gene ends were 1 base for V and 0 bases for J; bases not matched to a gene: 9.